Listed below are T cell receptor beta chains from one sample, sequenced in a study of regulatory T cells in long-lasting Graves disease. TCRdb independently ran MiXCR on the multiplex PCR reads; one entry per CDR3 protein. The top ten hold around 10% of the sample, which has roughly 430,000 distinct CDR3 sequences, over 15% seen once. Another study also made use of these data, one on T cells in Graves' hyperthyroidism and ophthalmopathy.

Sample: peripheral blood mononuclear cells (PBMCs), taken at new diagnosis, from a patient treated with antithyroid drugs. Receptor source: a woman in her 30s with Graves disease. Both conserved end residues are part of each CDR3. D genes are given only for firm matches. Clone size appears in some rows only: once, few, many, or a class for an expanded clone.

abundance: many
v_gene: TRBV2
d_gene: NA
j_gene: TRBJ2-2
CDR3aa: CASSERESYPTGELFF
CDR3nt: TGTGCCAGCAGTGAAAGGGAAAGCTACCCCACCGGGGAGCTGTTTTTT

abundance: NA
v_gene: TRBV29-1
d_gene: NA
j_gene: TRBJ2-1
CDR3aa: CSVDPSSNEQFF
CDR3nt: TGCAGCGTGGACCCTAGTAGCAATGAGCAGTTCTTC

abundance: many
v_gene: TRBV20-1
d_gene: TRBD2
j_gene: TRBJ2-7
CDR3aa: CSAWTSGNPPYEQYF
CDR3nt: TGCAGTGCCTGGACTAGCGGCAACCCGCCCTACGAGCAGTACTTC

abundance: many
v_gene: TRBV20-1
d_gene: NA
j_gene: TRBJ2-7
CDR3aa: CSAGGTPPGDEQYF
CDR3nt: TGCAGTGCGGGCGGGACTCCCCCCGGTGACGAGCAGTACTTC

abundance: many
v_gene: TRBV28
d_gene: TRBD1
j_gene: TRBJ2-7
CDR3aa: CASSLFSGGSYEQYF
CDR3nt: TGTGCCAGCAGTTTATTTTCAGGGGGCTCCTACGAGCAGTACTTC

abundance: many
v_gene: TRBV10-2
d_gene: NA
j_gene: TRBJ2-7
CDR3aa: CASTTYPGTYEQYF
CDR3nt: TGCGCCAGCACTACCTACCCGGGAACCTACGAGCAGTACTTC

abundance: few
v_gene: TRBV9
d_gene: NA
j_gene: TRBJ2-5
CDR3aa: CASSSEGGQLQETQYF
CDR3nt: TGTGCCAGCAGCTCCGAGGGGGGACAGTTACAAGAGACCCAGTACTTC

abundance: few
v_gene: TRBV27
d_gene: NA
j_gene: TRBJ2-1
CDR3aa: CASSNGGGAYNEQFF
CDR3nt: TGTGCCAGCTCGAACGGAGGGGGCGCCTACAATGAGCAGTTCTTC

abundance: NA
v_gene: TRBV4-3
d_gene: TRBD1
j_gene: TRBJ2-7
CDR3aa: CAGSQDRTGGYEQYF
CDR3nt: TGCGCCGGCAGCCAAGATAGAACAGGGGGTTACGAGCAGTACTTC

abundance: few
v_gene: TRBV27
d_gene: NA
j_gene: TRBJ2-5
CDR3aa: CASSRGGHLGETQYF
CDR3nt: TGTGCCAGCAGTCGAGGGGGGCACTTAGGAGAGACCCAGTACTTC

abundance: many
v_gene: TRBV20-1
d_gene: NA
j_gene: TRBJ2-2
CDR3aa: CSARAGGRGGELFF
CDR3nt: TGCAGTGCTAGAGCCGGGGGCCGGGGCGGGGAGCTGTTTTTT

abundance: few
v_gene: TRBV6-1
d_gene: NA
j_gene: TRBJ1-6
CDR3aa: CASSEVLIQGSNSPLHF
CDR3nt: TGTGCCAGCAGTGAAGTCCTGATACAGGGTTCGAATTCACCCCTCCACTTT

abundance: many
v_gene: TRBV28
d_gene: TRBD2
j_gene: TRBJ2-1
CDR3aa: CASSLAASYNEQFF
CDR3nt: TGTGCCAGCAGTCTAGCGGCATCCTACAATGAGCAGTTCTTC

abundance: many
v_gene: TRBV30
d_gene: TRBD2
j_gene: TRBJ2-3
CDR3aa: CAWSVGGSFADTQYF
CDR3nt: TGTGCCTGGAGTGTTGGCGGGAGTTTTGCAGATACGCAGTATTTT

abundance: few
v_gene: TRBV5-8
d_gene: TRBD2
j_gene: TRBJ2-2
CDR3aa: CASSRSLAGPGELFF
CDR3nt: TGTGCCAGCAGTCGTTCGTTAGCGGGACCCGGGGAGCTGTTTTTT

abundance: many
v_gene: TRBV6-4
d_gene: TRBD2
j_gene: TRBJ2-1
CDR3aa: CASSYLAGVFNEQFF
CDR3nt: TGTGCCAGCAGTTACTTAGCGGGAGTATTCAATGAGCAGTTCTTC

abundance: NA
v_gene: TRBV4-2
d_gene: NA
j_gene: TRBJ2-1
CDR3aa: CASSQDPSYNEQFF
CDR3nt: TGTGCCAGCAGCCAAGATCCGTCATACAATGAGCAGTTCTTC

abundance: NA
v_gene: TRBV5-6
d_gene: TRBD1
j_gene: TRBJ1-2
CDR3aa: CASSLGAGTAYGYTF
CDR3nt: TGTGCCAGCAGCTTGGGGGCAGGGACAGCCTATGGCTACACCTTC

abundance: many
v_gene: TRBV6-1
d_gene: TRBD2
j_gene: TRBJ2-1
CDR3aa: CASRERESSNEQFF
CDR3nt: TGTGCCAGCAGAGAGCGGGAGAGCTCAAATGAGCAGTTCTTC

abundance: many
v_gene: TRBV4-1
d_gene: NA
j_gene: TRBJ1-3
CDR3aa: CASSQERTSGNTIYF
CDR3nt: TGTGCCAGCAGCCAAGAGAGGACCTCTGGAAACACCATATATTTT